Listed below are T cell receptor beta chains from one sample, sequenced in a study of blood T cell repertoires in COVID-19. TCRdb's table, derived via immunoSEQ multiplex PCR, lists solely in-frame clones and lacks some. Among around 250,000 clones listed, about four fifths were seen once. The source material was peripheral blood. These receptors all come from a young woman with acute or convalescent COVID-19. Each CDR3 is given with its conserved first and last residue. A D gene is named only where the DNA matches it firmly. Size tells how often a clone was seen (once, few, many) or the class of an expanded clone, and some rows leave it out.

D: NA; V: TRBV4-3; size: NA; J: TRBJ2-1; DNA: TGCGCCAGCAGCCAAGATGATAGCGAAACCTCCAATGAGCAGTTCTTC; CDR3: CASSQDDSETSNEQFF
D: NA; V: TRBV7-6; size: NA; J: TRBJ2-1; DNA: TGTGCCAGCAGCTTAGCCGGGAATCTATTCTACAATGAGCAGTTCTTC; CDR3: CASSLAGNLFYNEQFF
D: TRBD1; V: TRBV4-3; size: few; J: TRBJ1-2; DNA: TGCGCCAGCAGCCAAGCGGGGACAGTCGGCTACACCTTC; CDR3: CASSQAGTVGYTF
D: NA; V: TRBV11-2; size: NA; J: TRBJ2-7; DNA: TGTGCCAGCAGCTTAACTAGCTACGAGCAGTACTTC; CDR3: CASSLTSYEQYF
D: TRBD1; V: TRBV6-5; size: few; J: TRBJ1-2; DNA: TGTGCCAGCAGGCAACAGGGGGCGCAGAACTATGGCTACACCTTC; CDR3: CASRQQGAQNYGYTF
D: TRBD2; V: TRBV4-2; size: NA; J: TRBJ2-7; DNA: TGTGCCAGCAGCCAAGAATCTAGCGGGAGCTACGAGCAGTACTTC; CDR3: CASSQESSGSYEQYF
D: TRBD2; V: TRBV27; size: once; J: TRBJ2-3; DNA: TGTGCCAGCAGTTTTCTAGCGGGAGGGGCAGATACGCAGTATTTT; CDR3: CASSFLAGGADTQYF
D: NA; V: TRBV5-6; size: NA; J: TRBJ1-2; DNA: TGTGCCAGCAGCTTGGGGGAGAAGGCTAACTATGGCTACACCTTC; CDR3: CASSLGEKANYGYTF
D: NA; V: TRBV18; size: NA; J: TRBJ2-1; DNA: TGTGCCAGCTCACCAGGACTCACCGACAATGAGCAGTTCTTC; CDR3: CASSPGLTDNEQFF
D: NA; V: TRBV4-1; size: once; J: TRBJ2-3; DNA: TGCGCCAGCAGCCACGCGGGACGCACAGATACGCAGTATTTT; CDR3: CASSHAGRTDTQYF
D: NA; V: TRBV7-2; size: NA; J: TRBJ2-5; DNA: TGTGCCAGCAGCTTAGGACAACTCGGGAGGACCCAGTACTTC; CDR3: CASSLGQLGRTQYF
D: TRBD1; V: TRBV3-1/TRBV3-2; size: NA; J: TRBJ2-7; DNA: TGTGCCAGCAGCCAAGTGGGGTGGGGGACAGGGGCATACGAGCAGTACTTC; CDR3: CASSQVGWGTGAYEQYF
D: NA; V: TRBV30; size: few; J: TRBJ2-5; DNA: TGTGCCTGGAGTCGGGGGAACCAAGAGACCCAGTACTTC; CDR3: CAWSRGNQETQYF
D: NA; V: TRBV7-2; size: NA; J: TRBJ1-6; DNA: TGTGCCAGCAGCTTAGTTCAGGGGATCAGTTCACCCCTCCACTTT; CDR3: CASSLVQGISSPLHF
D: TRBD2; V: TRBV10-3; size: once; J: TRBJ2-7; DNA: TGTGCCATCAGTGAGTCGAGGACTAGCGGCGAGCAGTACTTC; CDR3: CAISESRTSGEQYF
D: TRBD2; V: TRBV4-1; size: NA; J: TRBJ2-2; DNA: TGCGCCAGCAGCCAAGGACTAGCGGGAGGAACCGGGGAGCTGTTTTTT; CDR3: CASSQGLAGGTGELFF
D: TRBD1; V: TRBV5-1; size: NA; J: TRBJ1-4; DNA: TGCGCCAGCAGCATTACCGGGACAGATCCAAGGCGGAATGAAAAACTGTTTTTT; CDR3: CASSITGTDPRRNEKLFF
D: NA; V: TRBV5-1; size: NA; J: TRBJ2-5; DNA: TGCGCCAGCAGCGCGGGACAGCACCAAGAGACCCAGTACTTC; CDR3: CASSAGQHQETQYF
D: TRBD1; V: TRBV10-2; size: few; J: TRBJ1-2; DNA: TGCGCCAGCAGTCGAACCGGACAGGGGAGCAACTATGGCTACACCTTC; CDR3: CASSRTGQGSNYGYTF
D: NA; V: TRBV11-2; size: NA; J: TRBJ1-2; DNA: TGTGCCAGCAGCTTATACTCTAACTATGGCTACACCTTC; CDR3: CASSLYSNYGYTF
D: TRBD1; V: TRBV28; size: NA; J: TRBJ2-1; DNA: TGTGCCAGCAGTCCGGCGACAGGGTCCCACAATGAGCAGTTCTTC; CDR3: CASSPATGSHNEQFF
D: TRBD1; V: TRBV6-5; size: many; J: TRBJ1-6; DNA: TGTGCCAGCAGCCAGACAGGGGTATGGAATTCACCCCTCCACTTT; CDR3: CASSQTGVWNSPLHF
D: NA; V: TRBV6-2/TRBV6-3; size: NA; J: TRBJ1-5; DNA: TGTGCCAGCAGTTACTTGGGCTCCAATCAGCCCCAGCATTTT; CDR3: CASSYLGSNQPQHF
D: NA; V: TRBV4-2; size: NA; J: TRBJ2-5; DNA: TGTGCCAGCAGCCAAGAGGAGCCCCGGACCCAGTACTTC; CDR3: CASSQEEPRTQYF
D: TRBD1; V: TRBV25-1; size: NA; J: TRBJ1-4; DNA: TGTGCCAGCAGTGACCCCGGGACAGGGGGACTTAATGAAAAACTGTTTTTT; CDR3: CASSDPGTGGLNEKLFF
D: NA; V: TRBV5-6; size: NA; J: TRBJ2-2; DNA: TGTGCCAGCAGCTTGGCCCGTGACACCGGGGAGCTGTTTTTT; CDR3: CASSLARDTGELFF
D: NA; V: TRBV27; size: NA; J: TRBJ2-7; DNA: TGTGCCAGCAGTTTTCTCATTACAGGTTACGAGCAGTACTTC; CDR3: CASSFLITGYEQYF
D: NA; V: TRBV2; size: once; J: TRBJ1-6; DNA: TGTGCCAGCCGGGGGGGGAATTCACCCCTCCACTTT; CDR3: CASRGGNSPLHF
D: TRBD2; V: TRBV5-4; size: NA; J: TRBJ2-5; DNA: TGTGCCAGCAGCCCGGGACTAGCGGGAGGATGGGAGACCCAGTACTTC; CDR3: CASSPGLAGGWETQYF
D: NA; V: TRBV18; size: NA; J: TRBJ1-2; DNA: TGTGCCAGCTCACCAGGAGAGATAAACTCTGGCTACACCTTC; CDR3: CASSPGEINSGYTF
D: TRBD2; V: TRBV7-2; size: NA; J: TRBJ2-1; DNA: TGTGCCAGCAGCTTAGTCCCTGGTAGCGGGAGGAATGAGCAGTTCTTC; CDR3: CASSLVPGSGRNEQFF
D: NA; V: TRBV14; size: NA; J: TRBJ2-1; DNA: TGTGCCAGCAGCCACCGCGTCTCCCAAACCTACAATGAGCAGTTCTTC; CDR3: CASSHRVSQTYNEQFF
D: TRBD1; V: TRBV28; size: NA; J: TRBJ1-3; DNA: TGTGCCAGCAGCCTGGACAGGGGAGGAAACACCATATATTTT; CDR3: CASSLDRGGNTIYF
D: NA; V: TRBV19; size: NA; J: TRBJ1-6; DNA: TGTGCCAGTACCCGAAGGAAGGAGGGATGGGGAAATTCACCCCTCCACTTT; CDR3: CASTRRKEGWGNSPLHF
D: TRBD2; V: TRBV29-1; size: NA; J: TRBJ2-1; DNA: TGCAGCGCCGAACTAGCGGCCCTACCGAGGGATGAGCAGTTCTTC; CDR3: CSAELAALPRDEQFF
D: TRBD2; V: TRBV7-2; size: NA; J: TRBJ2-5; DNA: TGTGCCAGCAGCGTAGTGCGGGAGACAGAGACCCAGTACTTC; CDR3: CASSVVRETETQYF
D: TRBD1; V: TRBV7-2; size: NA; J: TRBJ1-5; DNA: TGTGCCAGCAGCGCCGCCGGGACAGAGGGCAATCAGCCCCAGCATTTT; CDR3: CASSAAGTEGNQPQHF
D: NA; V: TRBV21-1; size: once; J: TRBJ2-7; DNA: TGTGCCAGCAGCAAAGCAGAGACAAGCGAGCAGTACTTC; CDR3: CASSKAETSEQYF
D: TRBD1; V: TRBV7-2; size: NA; J: TRBJ1-1; DNA: TGTGCCAGCAGCTTAGGTGCTCTCAGGGACAGGGAGGAAGCTTTCTTT; CDR3: CASSLGALRDREEAFF
D: NA; V: TRBV28; size: NA; J: TRBJ1-2; DNA: TGTGCCAGCAGCCTGCTAACCGCCTATGGCTACACCTTC; CDR3: CASSLLTAYGYTF